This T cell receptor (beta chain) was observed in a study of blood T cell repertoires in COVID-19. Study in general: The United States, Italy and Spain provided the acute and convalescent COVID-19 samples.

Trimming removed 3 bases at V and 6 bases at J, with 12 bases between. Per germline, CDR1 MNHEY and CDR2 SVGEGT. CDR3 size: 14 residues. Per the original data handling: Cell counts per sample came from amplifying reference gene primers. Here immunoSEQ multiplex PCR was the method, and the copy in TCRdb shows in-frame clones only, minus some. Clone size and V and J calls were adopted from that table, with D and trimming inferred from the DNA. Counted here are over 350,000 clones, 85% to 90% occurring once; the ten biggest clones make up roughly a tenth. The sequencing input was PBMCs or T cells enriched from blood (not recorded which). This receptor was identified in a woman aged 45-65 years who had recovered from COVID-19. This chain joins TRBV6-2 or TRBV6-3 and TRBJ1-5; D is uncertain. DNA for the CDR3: TGTGCCAGCAGTTATTTCGAATCGGGTCAGCCCCAGCATTTT. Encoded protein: CASSYFESGQPQHF.